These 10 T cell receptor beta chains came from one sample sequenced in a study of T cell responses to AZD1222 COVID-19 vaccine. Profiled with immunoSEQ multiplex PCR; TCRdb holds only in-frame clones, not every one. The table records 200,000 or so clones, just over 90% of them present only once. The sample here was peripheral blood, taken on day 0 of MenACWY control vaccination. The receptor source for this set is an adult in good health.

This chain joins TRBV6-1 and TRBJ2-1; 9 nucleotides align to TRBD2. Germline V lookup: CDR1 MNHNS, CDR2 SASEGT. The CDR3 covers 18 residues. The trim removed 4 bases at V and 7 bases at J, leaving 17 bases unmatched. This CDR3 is CASSGGLAGGPLRNEQFF. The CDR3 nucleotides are TGTGCCAGCAGTGGCGGACTGGCGGGGGGGCCCTTGAGGAATGAGCAGTTCTTC.

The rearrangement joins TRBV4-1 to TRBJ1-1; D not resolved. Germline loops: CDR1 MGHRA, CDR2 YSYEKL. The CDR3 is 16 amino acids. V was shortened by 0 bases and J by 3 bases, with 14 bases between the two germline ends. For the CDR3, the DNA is TGCGCCAGCAGCCAAGATAGTCGCAGGCGGGACACTGAAGCTTTCTTT. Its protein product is CASSQDSRRRDTEAFF.

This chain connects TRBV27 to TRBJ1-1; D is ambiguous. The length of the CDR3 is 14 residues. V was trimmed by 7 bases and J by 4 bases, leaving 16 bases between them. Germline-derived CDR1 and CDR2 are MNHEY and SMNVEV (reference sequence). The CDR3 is CASMGQSPVTEAFF. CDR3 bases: TGTGCCAGCATGGGTCAATCTCCGGTCACTGAAGCTTTCTTT.

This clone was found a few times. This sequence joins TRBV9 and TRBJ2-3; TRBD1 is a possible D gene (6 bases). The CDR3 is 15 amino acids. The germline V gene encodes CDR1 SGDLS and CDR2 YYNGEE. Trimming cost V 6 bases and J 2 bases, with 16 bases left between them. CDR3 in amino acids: CASTPRGTSTDTQYF. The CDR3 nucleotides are TGTGCCAGCACCCCAAGGGGGACCTCCACAGATACGCAGTATTTT.

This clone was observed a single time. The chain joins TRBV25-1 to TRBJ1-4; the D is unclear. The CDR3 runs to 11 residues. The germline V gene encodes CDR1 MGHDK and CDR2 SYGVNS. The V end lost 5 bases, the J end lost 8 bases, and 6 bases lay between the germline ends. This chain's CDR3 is CASSIFEKLFF. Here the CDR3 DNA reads TGTGCCAGCAGTATATTCGAAAAACTGTTTTTT.

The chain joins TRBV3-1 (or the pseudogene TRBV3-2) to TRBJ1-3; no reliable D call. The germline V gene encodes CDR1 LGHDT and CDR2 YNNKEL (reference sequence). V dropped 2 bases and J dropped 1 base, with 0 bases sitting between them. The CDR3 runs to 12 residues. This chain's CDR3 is CASSQSGNTIYF. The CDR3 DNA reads TGTGCCAGCAGCCAATCTGGAAACACCATATATTTT.

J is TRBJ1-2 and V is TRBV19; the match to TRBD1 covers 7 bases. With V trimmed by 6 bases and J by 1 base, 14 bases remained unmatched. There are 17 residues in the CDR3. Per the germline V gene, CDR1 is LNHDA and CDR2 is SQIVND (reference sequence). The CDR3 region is CASSPGQGVRDNYGYTF. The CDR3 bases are TGTGCCAGTAGCCCCGGGCAGGGGGTTCGCGATAACTATGGCTACACCTTC.

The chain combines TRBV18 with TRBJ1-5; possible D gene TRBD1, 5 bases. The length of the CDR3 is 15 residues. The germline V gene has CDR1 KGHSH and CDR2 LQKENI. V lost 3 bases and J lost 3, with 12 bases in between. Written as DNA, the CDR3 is TGTGCCAGCTCACCTCGGGGGACCTCCAATCAGCCCCAGCATTTT. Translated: CASSPRGTSNQPQHF.

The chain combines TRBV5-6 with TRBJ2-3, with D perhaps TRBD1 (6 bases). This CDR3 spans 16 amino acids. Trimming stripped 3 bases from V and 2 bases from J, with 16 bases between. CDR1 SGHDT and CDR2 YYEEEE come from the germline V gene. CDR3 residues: CASSSTGQLFTDTQYF. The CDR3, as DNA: TGTGCCAGCAGCTCAACCGGACAGTTATTCACAGATACGCAGTATTTT.

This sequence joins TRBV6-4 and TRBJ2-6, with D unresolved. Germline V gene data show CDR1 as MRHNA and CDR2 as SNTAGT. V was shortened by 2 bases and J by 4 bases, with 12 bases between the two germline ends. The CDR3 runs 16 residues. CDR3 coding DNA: TGTGCCAGCAGTGACGCCCCAGGTGCCGGGGCCAACGTCCTGACTTTC. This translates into CASSDAPGAGANVLTF.